This entry is about one TCR beta chain. In the study's own analysis: Amplification with reference gene primers provided the estimates of nucleated cell counts. Repertoires were generated with immunoSEQ multiplex PCR, while TCRdb's copy carries only in-frame clones and drops some. V, J and clone size reflect that table, while D and trimming were determined from the DNA. The sample yields over 80,000 clones, approximately 91% seen once. The length of the CDR3 is 15 residues. J gave up 6 bases and V 0 bases, and 6 bases lay outside the gene matches. Germline-derived CDR1 and CDR2 are MGHRA and YSYEKL. The sample belongs to a study of blood T cell repertoires in COVID-19. Study information: COVID-19 samples, acute and convalescent, were from the United States, Italy and Spain.

V and J are TRBV4-1 and TRBJ2-7; 9 positions match TRBD2. The receptor was isolated from a man in his 70s with acute or convalescent COVID-19. The sequencing input was peripheral blood. The CDR3 here is CASSQDWGSGSEQYF. DNA for the CDR3: TGCGCCAGCAGCCAAGATTGGGGTAGCGGGAGCGAGCAGTACTTC.